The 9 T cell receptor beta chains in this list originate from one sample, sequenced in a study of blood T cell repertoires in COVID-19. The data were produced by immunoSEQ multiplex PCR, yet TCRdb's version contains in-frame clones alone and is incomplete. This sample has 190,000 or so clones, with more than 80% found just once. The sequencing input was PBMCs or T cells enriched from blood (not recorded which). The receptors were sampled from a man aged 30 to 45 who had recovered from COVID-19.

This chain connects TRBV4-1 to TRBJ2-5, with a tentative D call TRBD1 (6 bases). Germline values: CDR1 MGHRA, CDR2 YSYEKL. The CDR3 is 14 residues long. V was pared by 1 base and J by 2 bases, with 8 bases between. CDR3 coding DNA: TGCGCCAGCAGCCAAGGGGACAAGCAAGAGACCCAGTACTTC. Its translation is CASSQGDKQETQYF.

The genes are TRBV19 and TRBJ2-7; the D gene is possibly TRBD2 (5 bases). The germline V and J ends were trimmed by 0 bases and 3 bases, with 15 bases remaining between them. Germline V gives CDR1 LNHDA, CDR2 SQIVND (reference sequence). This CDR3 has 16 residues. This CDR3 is CASSIDRGGSFYEQYF. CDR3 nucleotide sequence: TGTGCCAGTAGTATAGATCGGGGTGGGAGTTTCTACGAGCAGTACTTC.

This CDR3 reads CASSTSGGGYEQYF. The CDR3, as DNA: TGTGCCAGCAGCACTAGCGGGGGGGGCTACGAGCAGTACTTC. This sequence joins TRBV7-2 and TRBJ2-7; 13 nucleotides line up with TRBD2. The CDR3 sequence is 14 residues long. V lost 5 bases, J lost 3 bases, and 1 base stayed unmatched. Germline V gene data show CDR1 as SGHTA and CDR2 as FQGNSA.

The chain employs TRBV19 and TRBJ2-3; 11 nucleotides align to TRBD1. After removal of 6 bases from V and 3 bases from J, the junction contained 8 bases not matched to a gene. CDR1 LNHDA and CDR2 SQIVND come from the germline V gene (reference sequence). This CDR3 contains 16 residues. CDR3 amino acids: CASRTRDRGSTDTQYF. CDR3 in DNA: TGTGCCAGTAGAACACGGGACAGGGGGAGTACAGATACGCAGTATTTT.

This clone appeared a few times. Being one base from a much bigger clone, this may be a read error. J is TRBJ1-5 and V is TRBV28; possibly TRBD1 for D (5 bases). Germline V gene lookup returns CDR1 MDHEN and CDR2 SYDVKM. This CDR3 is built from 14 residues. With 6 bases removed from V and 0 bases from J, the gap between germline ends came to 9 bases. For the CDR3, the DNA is TGTGCCAGCAGCGACAGTTATAGCAATCAGCCCCAGCATTTT. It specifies CASSDSYSNQPQHF.

The CDR3 is CASSELFGQGSWYEQYF. CDR3 coding DNA: TGTGCCAGCAGCGAACTCTTTGGACAGGGGAGTTGGTACGAGCAGTACTTC. The genes are TRBV7-9 and TRBJ2-7; 9 positions agree with TRBD1. This CDR3 comprises 17 residues. V was clipped by 5 bases and J by 4 bases; unmatched bases: 15. Looked up from germline, CDR1 is SEHNR and CDR2 is FQNEAQ (reference sequence).

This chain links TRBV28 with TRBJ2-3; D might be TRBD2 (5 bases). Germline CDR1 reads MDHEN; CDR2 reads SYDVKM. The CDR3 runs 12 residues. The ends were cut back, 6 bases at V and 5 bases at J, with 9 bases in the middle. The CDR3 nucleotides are TGTGCCAGCAGGGGAGATGGAGATACGCAGTATTTT. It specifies CASRGDGDTQYF. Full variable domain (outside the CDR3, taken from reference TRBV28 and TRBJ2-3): DVKVTQSSRYLVKRTGEKVFLECVQDMDHENMFWYRQDPGLGLRLIYFSYDVKMKEKGDIPEGYSVSREKKERFSLILESASTNQTSMYLCASRGDGDTQYFGPGTRLTVL.

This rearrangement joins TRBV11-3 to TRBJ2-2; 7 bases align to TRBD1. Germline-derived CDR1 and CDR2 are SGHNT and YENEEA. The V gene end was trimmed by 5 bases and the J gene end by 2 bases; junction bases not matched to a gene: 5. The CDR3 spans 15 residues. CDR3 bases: TGTGCCAGCAGCCCACAGGGGAGTAACACCGGGGAGCTGTTTTTT. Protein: CASSPQGSNTGELFF. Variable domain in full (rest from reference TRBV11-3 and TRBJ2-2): EAGVVQSPRYKIIEKKQPVAFWCNPISGHNTLYWYLQNLGQGPELLIRYENEEAVDDSQLPKDRFSAERLKGVDSTLKIQPAELGDSAVYLCASSPQGSNTGELFFGEGSRLTVL.

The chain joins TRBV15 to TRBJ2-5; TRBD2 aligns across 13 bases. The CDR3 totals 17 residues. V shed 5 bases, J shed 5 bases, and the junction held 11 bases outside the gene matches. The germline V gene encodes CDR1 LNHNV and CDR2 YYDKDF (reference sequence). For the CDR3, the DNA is TGTGCCACCAGCGATGGACTAGCGGGAGAGACTGGGGAGACCCAGTACTTC. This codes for CATSDGLAGETGETQYF.